This paragraph reports one T cell receptor (beta chain). The assay was immunoSEQ multiplex PCR, and TCRdb's table has in-frame clones only and misses some. The table has about 100,000 clones, 81% seen once. This record comes from a study of blood T cell repertoires in COVID-19. The source material was peripheral blood. This sequence was found in a man aged 55-75 years with acute or convalescent COVID-19.

CDR3 nucleotides: TGCGCCAGCAGCCAAGTCGAGCGTGGCACAGATACGCAGTATTTT. Translating it yields CASSQVERGTDTQYF. The J gene is TRBJ2-3, the V gene TRBV4-3; no clear D gene. Trimming took 1 base from V and 1 from J, leaving 9 bases between them. CDR1 LGHNA and CDR2 YSLEER come from the germline V gene. The CDR3 loop spans 15 amino acids.